Reported below is one TCR beta chain. CDR3 length: 11 amino acids. Germline CDR1 is WNHNN and CDR2 is SYGVQD (reference sequence). Trimming took off 9 bases at V and 8 bases at J, with 12 bases between the two ends. This specimen comes from a study of blood T cell repertoires in COVID-19. Only in-frame clones appear in the TCRdb table, and some are missing; sequencing was by immunoSEQ multiplex PCR. Of 200,000 to 250,000 clones in the sample, 82% were seen once. The receptor comes from a woman aged 55-69 years who had recovered from COVID-19. Sample: PBMCs or T cells enriched from blood (not recorded which). The chain is built from TRBV10-1 and TRBJ2-3, with D maybe TRBD1 (6 bases). The CDR3 region has the DNA TGCGCCAGTCTCACAGGGCTTACGCAGTATTTT. Protein product: CASLTGLTQYF.